This T cell receptor (beta chain) was identified in a study of Ad26.COV2.S vaccination and SARS-CoV-2 variants. Study background: The vaccine Ad26.COV2.S was put into the muscle once, or twice with 56 days between.

To note about this clone: What it recognizes is unknown.

Germline trimming cut 2 bases from V and 11 bases from J; bases unmatched to any gene: 6. The CDR3 consists of 13 residues. Germline CDR1 KGHSH, CDR2 LQKENI. The study's findings and limits: The placebo group had lower spike-specific TCR breadth than the vaccine recipients did. Vaccine and placebo recipients had similar non-spike TCR breadth.

As to treatment: around 19 received Ad26.COV2.S at low or high dose, single or two shots; roughly five received placebo; per-sample allocation not given. After the first vaccine or placebo injection, samples were drawn on day 63. Sequenced by immunoSEQ multiplex PCR; TCRdb stores in-frame clones only, minus some. The data show around 320,000 clones, roughly 86% seen once. The sample here was peripheral blood, taken in a trial of Ad26.COV2.S vaccine versus placebo. J is TRBJ1-1 and V is TRBV18; 9 bases map to TRBD1. The sequence came from a person aged 18-65 years who received the Ad26.COV2.S COVID-19 vaccine or a placebo. The chain's CDR3 is CASSPSGDREAFF. Here the CDR3 DNA reads TGTGCCAGCTCACCATCGGGGGACAGGGAGGCTTTCTTT.